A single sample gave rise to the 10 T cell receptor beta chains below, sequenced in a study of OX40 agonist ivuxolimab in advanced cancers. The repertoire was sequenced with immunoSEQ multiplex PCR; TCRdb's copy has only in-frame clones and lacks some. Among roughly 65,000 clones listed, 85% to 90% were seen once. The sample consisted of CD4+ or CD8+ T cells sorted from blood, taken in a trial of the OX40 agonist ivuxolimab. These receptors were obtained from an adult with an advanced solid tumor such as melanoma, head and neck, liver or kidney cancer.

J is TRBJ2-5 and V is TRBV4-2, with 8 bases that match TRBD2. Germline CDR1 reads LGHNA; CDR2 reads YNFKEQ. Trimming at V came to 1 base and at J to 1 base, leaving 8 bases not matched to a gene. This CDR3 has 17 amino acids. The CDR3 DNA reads TGTGCCAGCAGCCAAGCTCCACCGGGAGGGGGCCAAGAGACCCAGTACTTC. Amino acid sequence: CASSQAPPGGGQETQYF.

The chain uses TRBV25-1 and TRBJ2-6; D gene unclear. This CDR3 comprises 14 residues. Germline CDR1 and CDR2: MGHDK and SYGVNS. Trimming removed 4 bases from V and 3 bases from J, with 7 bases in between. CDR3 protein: CASSATGGANVLTF. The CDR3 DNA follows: TGTGCCAGCAGTGCGACGGGTGGGGCCAACGTCCTGACTTTC.

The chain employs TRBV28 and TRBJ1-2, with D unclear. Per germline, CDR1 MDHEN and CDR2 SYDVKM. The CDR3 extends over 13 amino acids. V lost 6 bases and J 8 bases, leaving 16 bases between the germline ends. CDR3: CASRPDPRSGYTF. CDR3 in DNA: TGTGCCAGCAGGCCGGACCCGCGATCGGGCTACACCTTC.

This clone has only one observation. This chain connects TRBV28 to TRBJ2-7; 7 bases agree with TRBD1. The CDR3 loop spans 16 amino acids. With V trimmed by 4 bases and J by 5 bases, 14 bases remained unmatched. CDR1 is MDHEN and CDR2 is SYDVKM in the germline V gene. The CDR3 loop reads CASSYKPGQKIDEQYF. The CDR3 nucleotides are TGTGCCAGCAGTTATAAGCCGGGACAGAAGATCGACGAGCAGTACTTC.

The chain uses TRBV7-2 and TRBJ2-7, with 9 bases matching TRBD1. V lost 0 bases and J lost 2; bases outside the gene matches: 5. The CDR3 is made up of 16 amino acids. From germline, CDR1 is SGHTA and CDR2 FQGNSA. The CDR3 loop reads CASSLAIGQGTYEQYF. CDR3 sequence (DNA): TGTGCCAGCAGCTTAGCAATCGGACAGGGGACCTACGAGCAGTACTTC.

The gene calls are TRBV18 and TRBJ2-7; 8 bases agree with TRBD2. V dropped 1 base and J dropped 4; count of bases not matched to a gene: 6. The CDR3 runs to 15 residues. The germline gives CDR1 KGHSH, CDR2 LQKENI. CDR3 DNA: TGTGCCAGCTCACCACGAGGAGCGGGAGTATACGAGCAGTACTTC. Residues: CASSPRGAGVYEQYF.

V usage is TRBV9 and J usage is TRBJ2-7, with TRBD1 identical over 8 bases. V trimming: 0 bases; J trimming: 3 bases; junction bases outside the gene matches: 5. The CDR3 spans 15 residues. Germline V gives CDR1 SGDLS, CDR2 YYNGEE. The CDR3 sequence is CASSVGTGPLYEQYF. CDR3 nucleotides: TGTGCCAGCAGCGTAGGGACAGGGCCGCTCTACGAGCAGTACTTC.

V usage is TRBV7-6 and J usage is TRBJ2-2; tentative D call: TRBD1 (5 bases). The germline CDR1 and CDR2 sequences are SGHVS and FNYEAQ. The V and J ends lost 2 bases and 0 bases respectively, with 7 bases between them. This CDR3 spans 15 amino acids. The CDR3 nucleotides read TGTGCCAGCAGCTTACAGGGAACGAACACCGGGGAGCTGTTTTTT. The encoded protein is CASSLQGTNTGELFF.

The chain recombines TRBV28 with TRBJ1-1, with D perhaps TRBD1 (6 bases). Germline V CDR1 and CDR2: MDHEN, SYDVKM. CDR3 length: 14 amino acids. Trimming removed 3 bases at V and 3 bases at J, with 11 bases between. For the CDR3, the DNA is TGTGCCAGCAGTTTGGTGGGACAACACACTGAAGCTTTCTTT. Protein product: CASSLVGQHTEAFF.

The CDR3 region is CASSLNPAGRTDTQYF. In nucleotides, the CDR3 is TGCGCCAGCAGCCTCAATCCGGCTGGCCGCACAGATACGCAGTATTTT. The chain couples TRBV5-1 to TRBJ2-3; D unresolved. Trimming cost V 4 bases and J 1 base, with 16 bases left between them. The CDR3 sequence is 16 residues long. Germline CDR1 and CDR2: SGHRS and YFSETQ.